The clone carrying this T cell receptor (beta chain) was detected once. The RNA, about 0.45 to 1 ug, was put through reverse transcription using random hexamers. Amplification of TCR beta CDR3 was carried out by immunoSEQ multiplex PCR, which covered 54 Vbeta and 13 Jbeta segments. TCRdb itself ran the immunoSEQ multiplex PCR reads through MiXCR, one entry per CDR3 protein. The sample includes about 110,000 distinct CDR3 sequences, 96% of them seen just once. This sample stems from a study of CD8 T cells in Susac syndrome. The CDR3 sequence is 14 residues long. Germline-derived CDR1 and CDR2 are DFQATT and SNEGSKA (reference sequence). Trimming took 0 bases from V and 8 from J, leaving 16 bases between them. Sequencing of TCR beta, carried out with a high-throughput approach, was applied to CD8+ and CD4+ T cells from the blood.

The sequencing sample was made of CD4+ T cells from PBMCs. The chain has TRBV20-1 and TRBJ1-2, with D perhaps matching TRBD1 (5 bases). This clonotype was sampled from a human donor in good health. CDR3 sequence (DNA): TGCAGTGCTAGAGATCGGACGGTGCAGGGAGGCTACACCTTC. This sequence encodes CSARDRTVQGGYTF.